This T cell receptor (beta chain) comes out of a study of beta chain features in type 1 diabetes. Expressed TCRB transcripts were sequenced after all isolated RNA was converted to cDNA. The repertoire was sequenced with immunoSEQ multiplex PCR; TCRdb's copy has only in-frame clones and lacks some. The sample holds approximately 140,000 clones, about 7% seen once. Regarding the study as a whole: Reads derived from cDNA could over-represent cells showing high TCR expression.

Using CD45RO/CCR7/CD25/CD127/CD95/CD27, CD4+ naive, central memory, regulatory and stem cell-like memory cells were sorted. CDR1 LNHDA and CDR2 SQIVND come from the germline V gene (reference sequence). Trimming at V came to 1 base and at J to 4 bases, leaving 10 bases not matched to a gene. There are 17 residues in the CDR3. This clone was seen a few times. Its target is unknown. The chain combines TRBV19 with TRBJ2-5; 9 nucleotides align to TRBD2. The specimen sequenced was central memory CD4+ T cells from blood. This TCR was sampled from a young woman in good health. CDR3 amino acids: CASSIAQREARVETQYF. The CDR3 coding sequence is TGTGCCAGTAGTATAGCACAGCGGGAGGCCAGGGTAGAGACCCAGTACTTC.